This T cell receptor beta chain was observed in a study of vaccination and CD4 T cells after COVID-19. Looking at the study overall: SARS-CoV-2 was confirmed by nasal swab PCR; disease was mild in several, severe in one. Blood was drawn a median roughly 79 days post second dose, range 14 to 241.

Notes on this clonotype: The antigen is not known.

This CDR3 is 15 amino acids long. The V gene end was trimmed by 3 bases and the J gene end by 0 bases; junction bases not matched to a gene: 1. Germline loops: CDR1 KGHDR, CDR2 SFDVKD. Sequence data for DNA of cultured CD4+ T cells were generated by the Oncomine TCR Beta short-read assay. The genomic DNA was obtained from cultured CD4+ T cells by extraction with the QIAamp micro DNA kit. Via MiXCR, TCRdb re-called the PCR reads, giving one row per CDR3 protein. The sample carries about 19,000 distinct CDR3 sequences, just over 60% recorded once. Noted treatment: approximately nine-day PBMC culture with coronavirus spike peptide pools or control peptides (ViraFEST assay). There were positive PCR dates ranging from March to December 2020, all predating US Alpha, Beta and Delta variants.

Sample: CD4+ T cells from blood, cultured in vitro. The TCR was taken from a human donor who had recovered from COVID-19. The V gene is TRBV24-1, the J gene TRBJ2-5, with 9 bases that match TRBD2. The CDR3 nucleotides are TGTGCCACCAGTGATACTAGCGGGCACCAAGAGACCCAGTACTTC. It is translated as CATSDTSGHQETQYF.